This T cell receptor (beta chain) was recovered during a study of T-cell reconstitution after alpha-beta-depleted transplantation in children. General observations from the study: Reportedly, only several hundred clones from non-depleted graft cells drove alpha-beta T-cell counts at about two months.

For this clonotype: Its antigen is as yet unknown.

The CDR3 loop spans 16 amino acids. The V end was cut by 3 bases, the J end by 3 bases, with 17 bases between. Unique molecular identifiers were built into the TCRbeta library. MiXCR was run by TCRdb on the PCR reads, yielding one entry per CDR3 protein. The sample lists 450,000 to 600,000 distinct CDR3 sequences, roughly a tenth occurring once. The sequences come from PBMCs, collected before TCRalphabeta/CD19-depleted stem cell transplant. The receptor comes from a child aged 2 to 10 with inherited bone marrow failure, due to receive a stem cell transplant. V usage is TRBV12-3 or TRBV12-4 and J usage is TRBJ2-5; a weak D match, TRBD2 (5 bases). In DNA form, the CDR3 reads TGTGCCAGCAGTTTCATCACTAGGGCGTCAGAAGAGACCCAGTACTTC. Protein product: CASSFITRASEETQYF.